The 29 T cell receptor beta chains in this list originate from one sample, sequenced in a study of T cell responses to AZD1222 COVID-19 vaccine. This table comes from immunoSEQ multiplex PCR, and its TCRdb copy is limited to in-frame clones, with some not included. Of approximately 120,000 clones in the sample, over 85% are singletons; the top ten hold 3.1%. The specimen was peripheral blood, collected on day 0 of AZD1222 vaccination. The receptors here all came from an adult in good health.

This chain joins TRBV28 and TRBJ1-2; the D gene is possibly TRBD1 (5 bases). Germline V CDR1 and CDR2: MDHEN, SYDVKM. Trimming left V 3 bases short and J 3 bases short, with 20 bases between. This CDR3 region has 17 residues. The CDR3 DNA sequence: TGTGCCAGCAGTTTTTCAGGGATCATTCTCGCCTACTATGGCTACACCTTC. This sequence encodes CASSFSGIILAYYGYTF.

V and J are TRBV7-9 and TRBJ1-1; D perhaps matches TRBD1 (5 bases). The CDR3 runs 16 residues. The germline CDR1 and CDR2 sequences are SEHNR and FQNEAQ (reference sequence). With 1 base removed from V and 5 bases from J, the gap between germline ends came to 17 bases. The DNA for the CDR3 is TGTGCCAGCAGCTTAGGGGCAGGGAGTAGTGGAACTGAAGCTTTCTTT. It is translated as CASSLGAGSSGTEAFF. The full variable domain, in which reference TRBV7-9 and TRBJ1-1 provide the parts outside the CDR3, is DTGVSQNPRHKITKRGQNVTFRCDPISEHNRLYWYRQTLGQGPEFLTYFQNEAQLEKSRLLSDRFSAERPKGSFSTLEIQRTEQGDSAMYLCASSLGAGSSGTEAFFGQGTRLTVV.

The chain employs TRBV10-1 and TRBJ1-2; a weak D match, TRBD1 (6 bases). V was cut by 0 bases and J by 2 bases, with 13 bases left in between. The CDR3 sequence is 16 residues long. Germline V gene sequence: CDR1 WNHNN, CDR2 SYGVQD (reference sequence). DNA of the CDR3: TGCGCCAGCAGTGAGTCGATGGGGGCGCCGAACTATGGCTACACCTTC. It encodes CASSESMGAPNYGYTF.

This clone was seen a single time. The chain couples TRBV5-1 to TRBJ1-3, with D possibly TRBD1 on 6 matching bases. CDR1 SGHRS and CDR2 YFSETQ come from the germline V gene. V was cut by 4 bases and J by 9 bases, with 17 bases left in between. The CDR3 is made up of 14 amino acids. CDR3 residues: CASSGDSGASTIYF. The CDR3 nucleotides are TGCGCCAGCAGCGGGGACTCAGGGGCATCCACCATATATTTT.

The rearrangement links TRBV6-2 or TRBV6-3 to TRBJ2-7; 7 bases are shared with TRBD1. The junction had 4 bases not matched to a gene; V was cut back by 2 bases and J by 3 bases. There are 14 residues in the CDR3. Germline loops: CDR1 MNHEY, CDR2 SVGEGT. The DNA of the CDR3 is TGTGCCAGCAGTTACGGCGACAGGGACTACGAGCAGTACTTC. It encodes CASSYGDRDYEQYF.

The chain employs TRBV28 and TRBJ2-7, with D possibly TRBD2 on 6 matching bases. Germline values: CDR1 MDHEN, CDR2 SYDVKM. V lost 3 bases and J lost 2, with 17 bases in between. CDR3 length: 16 residues. The CDR3, as DNA: TGTGCCAGCAGTTTCCCCCCGAGCGGAGGGACCTACGAGCAGTACTTC. This gives the protein CASSFPPSGGTYEQYF.

This chain joins TRBV28 and TRBJ2-5; TRBD1 agrees at 8 bases. There are 15 residues in the CDR3. CDR1 MDHEN and CDR2 SYDVKM come from the germline V gene. The J segment lost 4 bases and the V segment lost 5 bases, leaving 9 bases of the junction unmatched. In DNA, the CDR3 is TGTGCCAGCAGTGTCGCAGGGGGCAGAGGAGAGACCCAGTACTTC. Amino acid sequence: CASSVAGGRGETQYF.

The genes are TRBV7-9 and TRBJ1-2; 7 bases line up with TRBD1. Trimming took 0 bases from V and 5 from J; bases not matched to a gene: 6. The germline gives CDR1 SEHNR, CDR2 FQNEAQ (reference sequence). CDR3 length: 15 amino acids. CDR3 loop: CASSLADRVGYGYTF. CDR3 DNA: TGTGCCAGCAGCTTAGCTGACAGGGTCGGGTATGGCTACACCTTC.

This chain uses TRBV6-5 with TRBJ2-1; the match to TRBD2 covers 7 bases. CDR1 MNHEY and CDR2 SVGAGI come from the germline V gene. The CDR3 loop spans 15 amino acids. V was clipped by 6 bases and J by 0 bases; unmatched bases: 5. The CDR3 nucleotides read TGTGCCAGCAGCCCACTAGCGACCTCCTACAATGAGCAGTTCTTC. It is translated as CASSPLATSYNEQFF.

The J gene is TRBJ1-1, the V gene TRBV7-9; D remains ambiguous. The CDR3 extends over 13 amino acids. The V and J ends lost 4 bases and 3 bases respectively, with 9 bases between them. The germline gives CDR1 SEHNR, CDR2 FQNEAQ (reference sequence). Here the CDR3 reads CASSYRPDTEAFF. The CDR3, as DNA: TGTGCCAGCAGCTATCGGCCTGACACTGAAGCTTTCTTT. The entire variable domain, with the rest obtained from reference TRBV7-9 and TRBJ1-1, is as follows: DTGVSQNPRHKITKRGQNVTFRCDPISEHNRLYWYRQTLGQGPEFLTYFQNEAQLEKSRLLSDRFSAERPKGSFSTLEIQRTEQGDSAMYLCASSYRPDTEAFFGQGTRLTVV.

The chain is built from TRBV4-3 and TRBJ1-2; TRBD1 matches 8 bases. V shed 3 bases and J 4 bases; nucleotides not matched to a gene: 10. The CDR3 loop spans 16 amino acids. Germline CDR1 is LGHNA and CDR2 is YSLEER. This chain's CDR3 is CASSHTDAGGIYGYTF. CDR3 in DNA: TGCGCCAGCAGCCACACAGACGCAGGGGGCATCTATGGCTACACCTTC.

This chain uses TRBV7-9 with TRBJ2-1, with D possibly TRBD2 on 6 matching bases. V shed 6 bases and J shed 5 bases, with 14 bases lying between them. In germline, CDR1 is SEHNR, CDR2 FQNEAQ (reference sequence). The CDR3 consists of 14 residues. CDR3 sequence (DNA): TGTGCCAGCAGGCGACCGGAGGGGAACAATGAGCAGTTCTTC. The encoded protein is CASRRPEGNNEQFF.

This clone was observed a single time. The chain recombines TRBV28 with TRBJ2-4, with 7 bases identical to TRBD1. The CDR3 contains 16 residues. Germline trimming cut 4 bases from V and 1 base from J; bases unmatched to any gene: 7. The germline gives CDR1 MDHEN, CDR2 SYDVKM. The CDR3 loop reads CASSSRQGWAKNIQYF. The CDR3 nucleotides are TGTGCCAGCAGTTCCCGACAGGGTTGGGCCAAAAACATTCAGTACTTC.

The V call is TRBV6-6, the J call TRBJ1-1; D is uncertain. V was cut by 2 bases and J by 6 bases, with 4 bases left in between. The germline CDR1 and CDR2 sequences are MNHNY and SVGAGI (reference sequence). The CDR3 runs to 11 residues. The CDR3 loop reads CASSYGPEAFF. DNA for the CDR3: TGTGCCAGCAGTTACGGCCCTGAAGCTTTCTTT.

The chain joins TRBV30 to TRBJ1-1; D ambiguous. V lost 0 bases to trimming and J lost 7 bases, with 12 bases between them. The V gene's germline CDR1 is GTSNPN and CDR2 SVGIG (reference sequence). The CDR3 totals 13 residues. The CDR3 spells CAWSVFIPGEAFF. The CDR3 region has the DNA TGTGCCTGGAGTGTTTTTATTCCTGGTGAAGCTTTCTTT.

The gene calls are TRBV4-3 and TRBJ2-7; D could derive from TRBD1 or TRBD2 (5 bases each). The CDR3 has 15 residues. Trimming took 1 base from V and 4 from J, leaving 14 bases between them. Per germline, CDR1 LGHNA and CDR2 YSLEER. The CDR3 spells CASSQVRSGGYEQYF. The CDR3 nucleotides read TGCGCCAGCAGCCAAGTGAGGTCTGGGGGTTACGAGCAGTACTTC.

The chain recombines TRBV24-1 with TRBJ2-2, with D possibly being TRBD2 (5 bases). CDR3 length: 13 residues. V was trimmed by 4 bases and J by 7 bases, leaving 9 bases between them. Germline V gene sequence: CDR1 KGHDR, CDR2 SFDVKD. For the CDR3, the DNA is TGTGCCACCAGTGACGAACGGGACGGGGAGCTGTTTTTT. It yields the protein CATSDERDGELFF.

The chain joins TRBV12-3 or TRBV12-4 to TRBJ1-1, with D perhaps TRBD1 (6 bases). The length of the CDR3 is 13 residues. The V end was cut by 8 bases, the J end by 10 bases, with 20 bases between. The CDR3 nucleotides read TGTGCCAGCCTCGGGCGGGGGGCCCTTAGAGCTTTCTTT. It encodes CASLGRGALRAFF.

The chain couples TRBV12-3 or TRBV12-4 to TRBJ2-1, with a possible D match to TRBD2 (5 bases). This CDR3 has 11 amino acids. V was clipped by 8 bases and J by 9 bases, with 11 bases between them. This CDR3 is CASRNRGEQFF. The CDR3 region has the DNA TGTGCCAGCCGAAACCGGGGTGAGCAGTTCTTC.

The J gene is TRBJ2-4, the V gene TRBV29-1; possible D gene TRBD2, 6 bases. Germline V gene sequence: CDR1 SQVTM, CDR2 ANQGSEA. The CDR3 is made up of 13 amino acids. The germline V and J ends were trimmed by 6 bases and 8 bases, with 17 bases remaining between them. CDR3: CSVRALSGDIQYF. The CDR3 region has the DNA TGCAGCGTGAGGGCTCTATCGGGGGACATTCAGTACTTC. The variable domain in full, completed from reference TRBV29-1 and TRBJ2-4, reads SAVISQKPSRDICQRGTSLTIQCQVDSQVTMMFWYRQQPGQSLTLIATANQGSEATYESGFVIDKFPISRPNLTFSTLTVSNMSPEDSSIYLCSVRALSGDIQYFGAGTRLSVL.

As concerns this clone: This specimen includes other DNA sequences encoding the same CDR3. The rearrangement uses TRBV19 and TRBJ2-5; D unclear. V lost 5 bases and J 0 bases, leaving 7 bases between the germline ends. The CDR3 totals 13 residues. Germline CDR1 is LNHDA and CDR2 is SQIVND (reference sequence). CDR3 nucleotide sequence: TGTGCCAGTAGTTTAGGATACCAAGAGACCCAGTACTTC. Protein sequence: CASSLGYQETQYF.

This chain links TRBV28 with TRBJ1-2, with D unresolved. This CDR3 is built from 12 residues. Trimming pared 5 bases from V and 1 base from J, leaving 5 bases between. The germline V gene encodes CDR1 MDHEN and CDR2 SYDVKM. CDR3 sequence (DNA): TGTGCCAGCAGTGCGAGTAACTATGGCTACACCTTC. Protein: CASSASNYGYTF.

This chain uses TRBV28 with TRBJ2-7; 12 positions match TRBD2. Trimming cost V 0 bases and J 6 bases; bases outside gene matches: 3. CDR3 length: 15 residues. Germline V gene lookup returns CDR1 MDHEN and CDR2 SYDVKM. The CDR3 sequence is CASSLWASGRGEQYF. CDR3 nucleotides: TGTGCCAGCAGTTTATGGGCTAGCGGGAGGGGCGAGCAGTACTTC.

This chain links TRBV28 with TRBJ1-5; D is ambiguous. Germline CDR1 MDHEN, CDR2 SYDVKM. This CDR3 has 15 amino acids. Trimming left V 1 base short and J 0 bases short, with 7 bases between. This chain's CDR3 is CASSLLVISNQPQHF. CDR3 nucleotide sequence: TGTGCCAGCAGTTTATTGGTTATTAGCAATCAGCCCCAGCATTTT.

This clone was observed a handful of times. The rearrangement uses TRBV6-6 and TRBJ2-7, with D perhaps matching TRBD2 (6 bases). Germline V CDR1 and CDR2: MNHNY, SVGAGI (reference sequence). CDR3 length: 13 residues. V lost 7 bases to trimming and J lost 3 bases, with 13 bases between them. For the CDR3, the DNA is TGTGCCAGCACAGCGGGCCGAGTCTACGAGCAGTACTTC. The encoded protein is CASTAGRVYEQYF.

The chain couples TRBV7-3 to TRBJ1-4, with TRBD1 matching over 9 bases. Per the germline V gene, CDR1 is SGHTA and CDR2 is FQGTGA. The junction had 6 bases not matched to a gene; V was cut back by 5 bases and J by 5 bases. The CDR3 is 15 residues long. Here the CDR3 reads CASSPSGTGNEKLFF. The CDR3 DNA sequence: TGTGCCAGCAGCCCTTCCGGGACAGGGAATGAAAAACTGTTTTTT.

This clone occurred once. The rearrangement uses TRBV29-1 and TRBJ2-1; no firm D call. The CDR3 is made up of 12 amino acids. The V end was cut by 7 bases, the J end by 4 bases, with 11 bases between. Per germline, CDR1 SQVTM and CDR2 ANQGSEA. The CDR3 DNA is TGCAGCGGCGGCAGCCAGTACAATGAGCAGTTCTTC. Translating gives CSGGSQYNEQFF.

The chain is built from TRBV10-3 and TRBJ2-7, with 9 bases matching TRBD1. This CDR3 is built from 13 residues. J was trimmed by 4 bases and V by 5 bases; bases with no gene match: 3. Germline V gene sequence: CDR1 ENHRY, CDR2 SYGVKD. The CDR3 is CAISLGQGYEQYF. CDR3 sequence (DNA): TGTGCCATCAGTTTGGGACAGGGTTACGAGCAGTACTTC.

The V and J genes are TRBV18 and TRBJ1-2; no firm D call. The CDR3 is made up of 15 amino acids. CDR1 is KGHSH and CDR2 is LQKENI in the germline V gene. The V end was cut by 2 bases, the J end by 2 bases, with 12 bases between. The CDR3 nucleotides are TGTGCCAGCTCACCAGCCGAAAAGGGAAACTATGGCTACACCTTC. This translates into CASSPAEKGNYGYTF.